Presented here are 5 T cell receptor beta chains from one specimen sequenced in a study of cytomegalovirus exposure and HLA in healthy donors. The study ran its PCR with 60 Vbeta and 13 Jbeta primers. TCRdb's copy holds only in-frame clones and misses some; the assay was immunoSEQ multiplex PCR. The repertoire holds 100,000 or so clones, about 79% seen once, with approximately 4.2% in the top ten. Sequencing was performed on PBMCs. The receptors were sampled from a female donor in good health and CMV-seropositive.

The V gene is TRBV13, the J gene TRBJ2-7; 11 nucleotides align to TRBD1. The V segment lost 3 bases and the J segment 5 bases; nucleotides outside the gene matches: 6. The CDR3 spans 15 residues. Germline CDR1 reads PRHDT; CDR2 reads FYEKMQ (reference sequence). The CDR3: CASSLGDRGGHEQYF. DNA of the CDR3: TGTGCCAGCAGCTTGGGGGACAGGGGGGGCCACGAGCAGTACTTC.

This chain joins TRBV5-1 and TRBJ2-5; 9 nucleotides line up with TRBD2. V trimming: 0 bases; J trimming: 5 bases; junction bases outside the gene matches: 2. Germline CDR1 and CDR2: SGHRS and YFSETQ. The CDR3 is made up of 14 amino acids. CDR3 loop: CASSLERGEETQYF. CDR3 nucleotide sequence: TGCGCCAGCAGCTTGGAGCGGGGGGAGGAGACCCAGTACTTC.

The chain has TRBV6-1 and TRBJ2-2; D not resolved. Germline V gene sequence: CDR1 MNHNS, CDR2 SASEGT. Deletions cut 2 bases from V and 5 bases from J, with 6 bases between. This CDR3 comprises 13 residues. Here the CDR3 DNA reads TGTGCCAGCAGTGAATTGCGGACCGGGGAGCTGTTTTTT. Protein sequence: CASSELRTGELFF.

The chain has TRBV2 and TRBJ1-4; 9 nucleotides line up with TRBD1. This CDR3 has 15 amino acids. Germline trimming cut 7 bases from V and 0 bases from J; bases unmatched to any gene: 3. Per germline, CDR1 SNHLY and CDR2 FYNNEI. CDR3 sequence: CASMGQGTTNEKLFF. CDR3 DNA: TGTGCCAGCATGGGACAGGGCACAACTAATGAAAAACTGTTTTTT.

V gene TRBV5-1 combines with J gene TRBJ2-3, with D unresolved. The V gene's germline CDR1 is SGHRS and CDR2 YFSETQ. The CDR3 contains 15 residues. V was pared by 2 bases and J by 8 bases, with 18 bases between. CDR3 sequence: CASSLVVAGTGTQYF. The CDR3, as DNA: TGCGCCAGCAGCTTAGTAGTGGCCGGCACGGGTACGCAGTATTTT.